The source of this T cell receptor beta chain is a study of follicular helper T cells after annual influenza vaccination. The CDR3 has 13 residues. CDR1 is SGHKS, CDR2 YYEKEE, per germline (reference sequence). V shed 6 bases, J shed 5 bases, and the junction held 7 bases outside the gene matches. Time point meaning: 2014-2015 season, 7 days after vaccination. The protocol was immunoSEQ multiplex PCR, while the TCRdb copy is restricted to in-frame clones and leaves out a portion. The profile shows over 14,000 clones, approximately 84% of them singletons. The TCR sequence derives from an adult who received the influenza vaccine. The input for sequencing was CXCR5+ CD38- circulating T follicular helper cells from blood, taken 7 days after influenza vaccination. Subset here: circulating Tfh, non-naive CD4+CXCR5+PD-1+ (ICOS+CD38+ or ICOS-CD38-). The chain combines TRBV5-5 with TRBJ2-5; TRBD1 matches 7 bases. The CDR3 bases are TGTGCCAGCAACAGCAGGGGGTACGAGACCCAGTACTTC. As protein: CASNSRGYETQYF.